This T cell receptor beta chain originates from a study of T cells in Graves' hyperthyroidism and ophthalmopathy. Overall study findings and caveats: A 13 V-J model separated ophthalmopathy from stable hyperthyroidism. Appearing also in blood were most of the thyroid clonotypes expanded above 0.001.

For this clonotype: Its specificity is not known.

Per germline, CDR1 KGHDR and CDR2 SFDVKD. The CDR3 is 12 amino acids. Trimming cost V 3 bases and J 9 bases, with 9 bases left between them. Amplification targeted TCR beta CDR3 regions from RNA transcripts. The HTBI primer set drove a first-round RT-PCR of the TCR CDR3. TCRdb recomputed calls from the multiplex PCR reads with MiXCR, one row per CDR3 protein. This table has some 720,000 distinct CDR3 sequences, around 17% appearing once. Thyroid ultrasound, orbital computed tomography, clinical symptoms, and serum thyroxine and TRAb underpinned diagnoses. The chain has TRBV24-1 and TRBJ2-3; D gene unclear. The TCR originated in a young man with Graves' hyperthyroidism. The specimen sequenced was blood. The CDR3 bases are TGTGCCACCAGTGATCTTAGTAGGACGCAGTATTTT. Its translation: CATSDLSRTQYF.